These 13 T cell receptor beta chains came from one sample sequenced in a study of patients and donors after allogeneic stem cell transplantation. Each CDR3 protein is one row after TCRdb ran MiXCR on the RT-PCR reads. The repertoire has about a million distinct CDR3 sequences, 18% of them found once; the top ten carry around 6%. Sequencing input: blood, either unsorted or a sorted T cell fraction (not recorded which). These receptors all stem from a human donor who was either an allogeneic HSCT recipient or a stem cell or donor lymphocyte infusion donor (not recorded which). It is not recorded whose cells these are; they may come from a transplant donor.

This clonotype was seen a few times. This chain links TRBV20-1 with TRBJ2-7, with D maybe TRBD2 (7 bases). The CDR3 has 14 amino acids. Trimming removed 4 bases from V and 0 bases from J, with 13 bases in between. Per germline, CDR1 DFQATT and CDR2 SNEGSKA (reference sequence). CDR3 sequence (DNA): TGCAGTGCTAATCTTGGGGGGGCCTCCTACGAGCAGTACTTC. It is translated as CSANLGGASYEQYF.

CDR3 nucleotide sequence: TGTGCCAGCAGTTTAACCGCTAAGGGGGGCTCCACTAACTATGGCTACACCTTC. Protein sequence: CASSLTAKGGSTNYGYTF. V is TRBV2 and J is TRBJ1-2; the D gene is possibly TRBD1 (6 bases). Between the trimmed V and J ends, which lost 5 bases and 0 bases, there was a span of 22 bases. CDR3 length: 18 residues. Germline CDR1 reads SNHLY; CDR2 reads FYNNEI.

This clonotype was seen a handful of times. The chain uses TRBV7-2 and TRBJ1-1; TRBD1 matches at 7 bases. This CDR3 comprises 13 residues. J gave up 1 base and V 11 bases, and 7 bases lay outside the gene matches. Germline-derived CDR1 and CDR2 are SGHTA and FQGNSA. The CDR3 protein is CAVSYRGNTEAFF. The CDR3 DNA reads TGTGCCGTTTCTTACAGGGGGAACACTGAAGCTTTCTTT.

The gene calls are TRBV5-6 and TRBJ1-6, with D unclear. Trimming shortened V by 4 bases and J by 9 bases, and 8 bases separated the two germline ends. The CDR3 loop spans 12 amino acids. Germline-derived CDR1 and CDR2 are SGHDT and YYEEEE. This CDR3 reads CASSPISSPLHF. CDR3 bases: TGTGCCAGCAGCCCGATCTCTTCACCCCTCCACTTT.

This chain links TRBV29-1 with TRBJ2-1, with unresolved D. V lost 6 bases to trimming and J lost 3 bases, with 15 bases between them. This CDR3 is 14 amino acids long. Germline loops: CDR1 SQVTM, CDR2 ANQGSEA. The CDR3 region is CSVSTDGNYNEQFF. The DNA for the CDR3 is TGCAGCGTGTCTACGGACGGAAACTACAATGAGCAGTTCTTC.

In its sample, this clonotype was seen many times. The V and J genes are TRBV12-3 or TRBV12-4 and TRBJ2-7, with D tentatively TRBD2 (5 bases). Trimming took 4 bases from V and 6 from J, leaving 7 bases between them. The CDR3 is 11 amino acids. CDR3 sequence (DNA): TGTGCCAGCAGTTCTCGGGGCGAGCAGTACTTC. Protein product: CASSSRGEQYF.

This clonotype came up a few times. The genes are TRBV18 and TRBJ1-5, with 9 bases aligning to TRBD1. The trim removed 1 base at V and 5 bases at J, leaving 9 bases unmatched. The CDR3 sequence is 17 residues long. The germline CDR1 and CDR2 sequences are KGHSH and LQKENI. The chain's CDR3 is CASSPLLPDRGHQPQHF. Here the CDR3 DNA reads TGTGCCAGCTCACCACTCCTCCCGGACAGGGGCCATCAGCCCCAGCATTTT. Using reference TRBV18 and TRBJ1-5 for the parts outside the CDR3, the full variable domain is NAGVMQNPRHLVRRRGQEARLRCSPMKGHSHVYWYRQLPEEGLKFMVYLQKENIIDESGMPKERFSAEFPKEGPSILRIQQVVRGDSAAYFCASSPLLPDRGHQPQHFGDGTRLSIL.

The rearrangement uses TRBV10-3 and TRBJ2-1, with 10 nucleotides matching TRBD1. The CDR3 length is 14 residues. Germline V gene sequence: CDR1 ENHRY, CDR2 SYGVKD. Trimming cost V 6 bases and J 5 bases; bases outside gene matches: 4. The CDR3 region has the DNA TGTGCCATCAGCCCGGGACAGGGGCACAATGAGCAGTTCTTC. Its translation: CAISPGQGHNEQFF.

This clonotype was counted between two and nine times. V usage is TRBV6-1 and J usage is TRBJ1-6; maybe TRBD1 (5 bases). Germline CDR1 reads MNHNS; CDR2 reads SASEGT. The CDR3 sequence is 14 residues long. V was clipped by 6 bases and J by 5 bases, with 11 bases between them. The CDR3: CASRNGGNNSPLHF. The CDR3 bases are TGTGCCAGCAGAAACGGGGGGAATAATTCACCCCTCCACTTT.

This clonotype showed up just a few times. The J gene is TRBJ1-1, the V gene TRBV5-1; D may be TRBD1 (5 bases). From germline, CDR1 is SGHRS and CDR2 YFSETQ. This CDR3 comprises 14 residues. With 5 bases removed from V and 1 base from J, the gap between germline ends came to 12 bases. The CDR3 region is CASSIGERNTEAFF. The CDR3 DNA reads as TGCGCCAGCAGTATAGGGGAAAGGAACACTGAAGCTTTCTTT. Variable domain in full (rest from reference TRBV5-1 and TRBJ1-1): KAGVTQTPRYLIKTRGQQVTLSCSPISGHRSVSWYQQTPGQGLQFLFEYFSETQRNKGNFPGRFSGRQFSNSRSEMNVSTLELGDSALYLCASSIGERNTEAFFGQGTRLTVV.

A few counts support this clonotype. The CDR3 region has the DNA TGTGCCAGCAGCCAAACGGCGGGCGAGCAGTACTTC. Its protein product is CASSQTAGEQYF. This rearrangement joins TRBV4-2 to TRBJ2-7, with a tentative D call TRBD2 (5 bases). Trimming cost V 2 bases and J 6 bases, with 8 bases left between them. The CDR3 is made up of 12 amino acids. CDR1 LGHNA and CDR2 YNFKEQ come from the germline V gene.

V and J are TRBV29-1 and TRBJ1-1; D remains ambiguous. CDR1 is SQVTM, CDR2 ANQGSEA, per germline. The CDR3 covers 13 residues. V was cut by 4 bases and J by 1 base, with 10 bases left in between. The CDR3 loop is CSVVPRWNTEAFF. In DNA, the CDR3 is TGCAGCGTTGTACCACGGTGGAACACTGAAGCTTTCTTT.

The chain has TRBV5-1 and TRBJ1-1; no firm D call. CDR1 is SGHRS, CDR2 YFSETQ, per germline. V lost 7 bases, J lost 1 base, and 20 bases lay in between. The CDR3 spans 16 residues. The CDR3: CASSRSVGRPNTEAFF. The CDR3 DNA sequence: TGCGCCAGCTCCAGATCGGTGGGCAGACCGAACACTGAAGCTTTCTTT.